Sequencing of this T cell receptor (beta chain) was carried out in a study of blood T cell repertoires in COVID-19. The CDR3 sequence is 13 residues long. Germline V gene sequence: CDR1 SQVTM, CDR2 ANQGSEA. V was pared by 4 bases and J by 4 bases, with 5 bases of the junction left unmatched. Original processing notes: Amplification of reference gene primers was used by the study to estimate nucleated cell counts. TCRdb's copy holds only in-frame clones and misses some; the assay was immunoSEQ multiplex PCR. The DNA was the basis for D and trimming; V, J and clone size are from that table. The sample shows hundreds of thousands of clones, over 70% of them seen only once. A single count supports this clone. One Seattle source followed patients from active infection through their disease course.

The specimen was peripheral blood. The clonotype was recovered from a woman aged 70-85 years with COVID-19, enrolled during active disease. The V gene is TRBV29-1, the J gene TRBJ1-2, with 8 bases aligning to TRBD1. The CDR3 bases are TGCAGCGTTGGCGACAGGGGCATCTATGGCTACACCTTC. Its translation is CSVGDRGIYGYTF.